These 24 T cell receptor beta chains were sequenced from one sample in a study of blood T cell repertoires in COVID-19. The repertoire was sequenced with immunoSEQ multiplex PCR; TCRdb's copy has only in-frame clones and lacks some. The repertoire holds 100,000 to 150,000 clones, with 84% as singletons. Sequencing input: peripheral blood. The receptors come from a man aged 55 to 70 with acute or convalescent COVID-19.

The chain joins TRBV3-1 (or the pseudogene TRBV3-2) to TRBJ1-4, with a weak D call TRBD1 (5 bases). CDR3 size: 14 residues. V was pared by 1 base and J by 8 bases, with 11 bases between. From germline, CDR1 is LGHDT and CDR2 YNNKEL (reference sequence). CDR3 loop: CASSQAAKGEKLFF. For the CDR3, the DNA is TGTGCCAGCAGCCAAGCCGCAAAGGGGGAAAAACTGTTTTTT.

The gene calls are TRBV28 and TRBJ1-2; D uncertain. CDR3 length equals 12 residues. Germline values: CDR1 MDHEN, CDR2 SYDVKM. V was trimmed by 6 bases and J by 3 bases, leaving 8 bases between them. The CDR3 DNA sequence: TGTGCCAGCAGCCAGGTCTACTATGGCTACACCTTC. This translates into CASSQVYYGYTF.

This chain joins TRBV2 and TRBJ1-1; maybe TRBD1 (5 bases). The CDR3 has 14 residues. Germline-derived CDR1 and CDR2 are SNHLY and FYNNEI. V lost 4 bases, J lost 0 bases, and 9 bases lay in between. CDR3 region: CASSGLTVNTEAFF. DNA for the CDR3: TGTGCCAGCAGTGGCCTGACAGTGAACACTGAAGCTTTCTTT.

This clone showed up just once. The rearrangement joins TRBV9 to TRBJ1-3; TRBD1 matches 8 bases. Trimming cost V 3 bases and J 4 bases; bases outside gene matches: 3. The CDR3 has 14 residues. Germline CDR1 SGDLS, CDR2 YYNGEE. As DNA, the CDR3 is TGTGCCAGCAGCGAGCGGGACAGGGGAAACACCATATATTTT. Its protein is CASSERDRGNTIYF.

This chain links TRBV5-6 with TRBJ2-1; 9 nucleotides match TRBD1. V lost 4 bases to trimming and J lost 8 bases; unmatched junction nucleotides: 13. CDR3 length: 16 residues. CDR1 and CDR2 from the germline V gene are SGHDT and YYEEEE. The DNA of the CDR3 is TGTGCCAGCAGCATACCGGGACAGGGAGTTCAATATGAGCAGTTCTTC. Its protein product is CASSIPGQGVQYEQFF.

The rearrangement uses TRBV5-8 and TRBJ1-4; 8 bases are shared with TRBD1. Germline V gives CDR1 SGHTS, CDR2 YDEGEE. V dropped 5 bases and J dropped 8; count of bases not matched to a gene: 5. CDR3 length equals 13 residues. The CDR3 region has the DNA TGTGCCAGCAGACCCAGGGGGCGGGAAAAACTGTTTTTT. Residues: CASRPRGREKLFF.

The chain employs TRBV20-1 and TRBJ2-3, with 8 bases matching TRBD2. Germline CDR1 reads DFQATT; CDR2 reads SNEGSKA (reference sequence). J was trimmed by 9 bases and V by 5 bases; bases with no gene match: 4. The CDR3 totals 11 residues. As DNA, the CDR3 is TGCAGTGCTCGAACTAGCGGCACGCAGTATTTT. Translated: CSARTSGTQYF.

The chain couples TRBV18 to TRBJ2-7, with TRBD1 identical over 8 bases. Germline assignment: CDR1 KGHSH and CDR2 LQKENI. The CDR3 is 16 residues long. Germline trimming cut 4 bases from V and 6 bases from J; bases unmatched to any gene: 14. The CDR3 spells CASSHRQGQATGEQYF. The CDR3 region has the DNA TGTGCCAGCTCACATCGACAGGGGCAAGCTACGGGCGAGCAGTACTTC.

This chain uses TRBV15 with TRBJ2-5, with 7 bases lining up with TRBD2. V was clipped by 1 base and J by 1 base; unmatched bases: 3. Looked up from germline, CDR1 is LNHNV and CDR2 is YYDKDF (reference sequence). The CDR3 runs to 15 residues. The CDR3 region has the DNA TGTGCCACCAGCAGAGTGGCTAGCGGCCAAGAGACCCAGTACTTC. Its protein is CATSRVASGQETQYF.

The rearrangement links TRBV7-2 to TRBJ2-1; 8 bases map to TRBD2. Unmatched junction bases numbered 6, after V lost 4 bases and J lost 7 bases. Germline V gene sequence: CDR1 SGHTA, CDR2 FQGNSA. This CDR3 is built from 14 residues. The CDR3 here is CASSSAGGWNEQFF. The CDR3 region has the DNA TGTGCCAGCAGCTCGGCGGGAGGATGGAATGAGCAGTTCTTC.

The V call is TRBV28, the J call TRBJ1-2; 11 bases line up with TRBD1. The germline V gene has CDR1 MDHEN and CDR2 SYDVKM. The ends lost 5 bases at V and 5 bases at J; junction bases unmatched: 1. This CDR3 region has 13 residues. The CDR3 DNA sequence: TGTGCCAGCAGTGGGGACAGGGGGTATGGCTACACCTTC. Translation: CASSGDRGYGYTF.

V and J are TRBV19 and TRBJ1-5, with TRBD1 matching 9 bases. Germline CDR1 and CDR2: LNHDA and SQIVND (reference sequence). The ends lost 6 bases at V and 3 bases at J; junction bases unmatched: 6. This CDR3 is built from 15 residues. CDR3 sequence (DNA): TGTGCCAGTAGACGGACAGGGGTTTTCAATCAGCCCCAGCATTTT. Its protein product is CASRRTGVFNQPQHF.

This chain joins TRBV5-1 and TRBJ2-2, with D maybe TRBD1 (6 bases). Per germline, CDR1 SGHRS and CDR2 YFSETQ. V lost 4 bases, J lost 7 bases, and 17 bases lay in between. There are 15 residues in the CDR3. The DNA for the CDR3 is TGCGCCAGCAGCATCGAGGGGGTTGCGAACGGGGAGCTGTTTTTT. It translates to CASSIEGVANGELFF.

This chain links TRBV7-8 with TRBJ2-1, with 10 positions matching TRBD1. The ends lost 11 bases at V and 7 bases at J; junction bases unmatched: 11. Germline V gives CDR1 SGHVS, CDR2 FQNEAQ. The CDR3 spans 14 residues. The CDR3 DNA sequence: TGTGCCTCAAAGCCCCCGGGACAGGGGAATGAGCAGTTCTTC. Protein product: CASKPPGQGNEQFF.

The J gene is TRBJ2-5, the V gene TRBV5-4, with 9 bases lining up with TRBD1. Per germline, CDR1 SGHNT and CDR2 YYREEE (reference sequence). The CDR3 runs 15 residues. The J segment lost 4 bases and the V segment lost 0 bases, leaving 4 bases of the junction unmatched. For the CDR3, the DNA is TGTGCCAGCAGCTTGGCGGGACAGGGTGGAGAGACCCAGTACTTC. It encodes CASSLAGQGGETQYF.

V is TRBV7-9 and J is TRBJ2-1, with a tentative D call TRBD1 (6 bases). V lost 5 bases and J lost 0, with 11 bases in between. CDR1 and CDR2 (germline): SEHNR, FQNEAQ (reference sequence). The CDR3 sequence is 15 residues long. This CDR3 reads CASSPDRSSYNEQFF. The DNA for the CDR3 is TGTGCCAGCAGCCCAGACAGGAGCTCCTACAATGAGCAGTTCTTC.

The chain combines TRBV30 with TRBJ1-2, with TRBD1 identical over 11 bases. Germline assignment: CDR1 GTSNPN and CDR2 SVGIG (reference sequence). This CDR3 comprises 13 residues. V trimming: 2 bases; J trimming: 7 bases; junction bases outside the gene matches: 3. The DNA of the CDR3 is TGTGCCTGGAGTTCCGGACAGGGGGCTGGCTACACCTTC. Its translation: CAWSSGQGAGYTF.

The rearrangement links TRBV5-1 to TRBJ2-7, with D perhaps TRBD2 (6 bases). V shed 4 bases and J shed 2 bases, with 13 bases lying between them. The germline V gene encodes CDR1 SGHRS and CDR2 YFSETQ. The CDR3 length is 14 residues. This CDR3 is CASSDRPGAYEQYF. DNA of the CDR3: TGCGCCAGCAGCGATAGACCGGGAGCCTACGAGCAGTACTTC.

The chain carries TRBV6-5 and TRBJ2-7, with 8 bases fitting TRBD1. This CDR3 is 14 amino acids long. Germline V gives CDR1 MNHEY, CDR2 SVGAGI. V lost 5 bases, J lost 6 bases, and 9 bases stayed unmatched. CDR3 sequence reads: CASSINDRGGEQYF. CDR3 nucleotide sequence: TGTGCCAGCAGTATAAACGACAGGGGCGGCGAGCAGTACTTC.

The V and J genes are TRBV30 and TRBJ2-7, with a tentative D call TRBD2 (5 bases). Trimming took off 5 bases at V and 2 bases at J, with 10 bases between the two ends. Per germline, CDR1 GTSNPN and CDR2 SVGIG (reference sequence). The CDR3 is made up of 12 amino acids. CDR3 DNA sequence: TGTGCCTGGTCGGGGATTACCTACGAGCAGTACTTC. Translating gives CAWSGITYEQYF. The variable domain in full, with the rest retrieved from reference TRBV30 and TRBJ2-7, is SQTIHQWPATLVQPVGSPLSLECTVEGTSNPNLYWYRQAAGRGLQLLFYSVGIGQISSEVPQNLSASRPQDRQFILSSKKLLLSDSGFYLCAWSGITYEQYFGPGTRLTVT.

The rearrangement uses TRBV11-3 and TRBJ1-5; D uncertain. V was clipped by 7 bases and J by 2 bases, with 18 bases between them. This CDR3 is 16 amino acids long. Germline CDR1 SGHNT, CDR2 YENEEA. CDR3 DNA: TGTGCCAGCACCGCTCTACTCTATGCGGGCAATCAGCCCCAGCATTTT. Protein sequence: CASTALLYAGNQPQHF.

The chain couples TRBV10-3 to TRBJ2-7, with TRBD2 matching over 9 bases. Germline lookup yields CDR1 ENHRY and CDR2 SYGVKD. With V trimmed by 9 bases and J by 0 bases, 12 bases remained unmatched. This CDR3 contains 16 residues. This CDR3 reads CAIRATSGGSSYEQYF. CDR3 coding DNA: TGTGCCATTAGGGCTACGAGCGGGGGGAGCTCCTACGAGCAGTACTTC.

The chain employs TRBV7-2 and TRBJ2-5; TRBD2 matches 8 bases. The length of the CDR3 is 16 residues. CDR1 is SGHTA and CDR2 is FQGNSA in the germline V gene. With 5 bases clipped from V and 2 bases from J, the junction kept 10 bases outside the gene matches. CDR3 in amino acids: CASSTGAGVGQETQYF. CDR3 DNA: TGTGCCAGCAGCACTGGAGCGGGAGTTGGGCAAGAGACCCAGTACTTC.

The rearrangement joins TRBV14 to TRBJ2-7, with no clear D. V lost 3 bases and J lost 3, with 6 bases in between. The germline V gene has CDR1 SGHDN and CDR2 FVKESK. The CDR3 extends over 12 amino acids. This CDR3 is CASSHNNYEQYF. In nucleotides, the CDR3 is TGTGCCAGCAGCCACAACAACTACGAGCAGTACTTC.